The rows below give T cell receptor beta chains drawn from one sample of a study of blood T cell repertoires in COVID-19. The assay was immunoSEQ multiplex PCR, and TCRdb's table has in-frame clones only and misses some. This table has over 200,000 clones, 81% appearing once. Input material: peripheral blood. These receptors were taken from a woman aged 80 or older with acute or convalescent COVID-19. Both conserved end residues are part of each CDR3. The D gene is left open where the match is weak. Not all rows give a size; the values are once, few, many and, for expanded clones, a class.

v_call	d_call	j_call	clone_size	cdr3_nt	cdr3_aa
TRBV4-2	TRBD1	TRBJ2-1	.	TGTGCCAGCAGCCAGGACTGGGACAGGGGCTACAATGAGCAGTTCTTC	CASSQDWDRGYNEQFF
TRBV9	TRBD2	TRBJ2-2	.	TGTGCCAGCACCCCCGGGGGGGACACCGGGGAGCTGTTTTTT	CASTPGGDTGELFF
TRBV4-1	TRBD1	TRBJ2-2	once	TGCGCCACCTCGGACAGGGGAAACACCGGGGAGCTGTTTTTT	CATSDRGNTGELFF
TRBV10-2	TRBD1	TRBJ2-7	.	TGCGCCAGCAGGGATACGGACAGGGACGACGAGCAGTACTTC	CASRDTDRDDEQYF
TRBV15	.	TRBJ1-2	.	TGTGCCACCAGCAGAGATCAAGAGAACTATGGCTACACCTTC	CATSRDQENYGYTF
TRBV4-1	.	TRBJ2-7	few	TGCGCCAGCAGCCAAGAAACAGCCCTGCTCTACGAGCAGTACTTC	CASSQETALLYEQYF
TRBV4-1	TRBD2	TRBJ2-7	.	TGCGCCAGCAGCCAGCCAGGACTAGCGGGGCCGAGGGAGCAGTACTTC	CASSQPGLAGPREQYF
TRBV20-1	.	TRBJ2-7	.	TGCAGTGCTAGTAAGGGGTGGGAGCAGTACTTC	CSASKGWEQYF
TRBV5-6	TRBD1	TRBJ2-7	.	TGTGCCAGCAGCCCCGGGACAGGGGGCCCCCGCAGCTACGAGCAGTACTTC	CASSPGTGGPRSYEQYF
TRBV7-8	TRBD2	TRBJ2-7	.	TGTGCCAGCAGCCACAGGAGGACTAGCTCCTACGAGCAGTACTTC	CASSHRRTSSYEQYF
TRBV3-1/TRBV3-2	.	TRBJ2-7	.	TGTGCCAGCAGCCAAGAATCAGACTCTTCCTACGAGCAGTACTTC	CASSQESDSSYEQYF
TRBV28	TRBD1	TRBJ1-5	.	TGTGCCAGCAGTTTATTAAGACAGGGGTACCCCCAGCATTTT	CASSLLRQGYPQHF
TRBV10-1	TRBD2	TRBJ2-3	.	TGCGCCAGCCCCGGGAGGGTAGCGGGGGGGACAGATACGCAGTATTTT	CASPGRVAGGTDTQYF
TRBV3-1/TRBV3-2	TRBD1	TRBJ1-2	few	TGTGCCAGCAGCCGGGGACAGCCTAGCGGGAACTATGGCTACACCTTC	CASSRGQPSGNYGYTF
TRBV19	.	TRBJ2-1	once	TGTGCCTCAGGGAACTCCTACAATGAGCAGTTCTTC	CASGNSYNEQFF
TRBV7-2	TRBD1	TRBJ2-5	once	TGTGCCAGCAGCCCCGACAGGGGCCAAGAGACCCAGTACTTC	CASSPDRGQETQYF
TRBV12-3/TRBV12-4	.	TRBJ2-1	few	TGTGCCAGCAGTACGGCCTACAATGAGCAGTTCTTC	CASSTAYNEQFF
TRBV30	.	TRBJ1-2	.	TGTGCCTGGAGTGTACAAGTTGTCAATGGCTACACCTTC	CAWSVQVVNGYTF
TRBV29-1	.	TRBJ2-3	.	TGCAGCGCCACAGGGATTAGCACAGATACGCAGTATTTT	CSATGISTDTQYF
TRBV5-4	TRBD1	TRBJ1-6	.	TGTGCCAGCAGCTTCACAGGGGGGAATTCACCCCTCCACTTT	CASSFTGGNSPLHF
TRBV18	.	TRBJ1-2	once	TGTGCCAGCTCACCGTCCCCCCAGAACTATGGCTACACCTTC	CASSPSPQNYGYTF
TRBV7-9	TRBD2	TRBJ2-7	.	TGTGCCAGCAGCCTCGGGACTAGCGGGAGTCACTTC	CASSLGTSGSHF
TRBV19	.	TRBJ1-4	.	TGTGCCAGTAGTAAAGCAGCCAGAGGTGAAAAACTGTTTTTT	CASSKAARGEKLFF
TRBV19	TRBD1	TRBJ1-1	.	TGTGCCAGTAGTTCCCGGACAGGGGTCGAGGAAGCTTTCTTT	CASSSRTGVEEAFF
TRBV5-1	.	TRBJ1-4	once	TGCGCCAGCAGCTTGGCAGGTCCAACCGGTGAAAAACTGTTTTTT	CASSLAGPTGEKLFF
TRBV19	.	TRBJ2-4	.	TGTGCCAGTAGTATGTCAAGACTAGCCAAAAACATTCAGTACTTC	CASSMSRLAKNIQYF
TRBV12-3/TRBV12-4	TRBD1	TRBJ1-1	.	TGTGCCAGCAGGTGGACAGGGCTAACTGAAGCTTTCTTT	CASRWTGLTEAFF
TRBV2	.	TRBJ2-2	.	TGTGCAGACAGGAGAGGGACGAACACCGGGGAGCTGTTTTTT	CADRRGTNTGELFF
TRBV5-1	.	TRBJ2-5	.	TGCGCCAGCAGCCCTGAGTACGAGACCCAGTACTTC	CASSPEYETQYF
TRBV3-1/TRBV3-2	.	TRBJ2-1	.	TGTGCCAGCAGCCAAGACAGGGGCCTCCACAATGAGCAGTTCTTC	CASSQDRGLHNEQFF
TRBV7-9	.	TRBJ1-5	.	TGTGCCAGCAGCTTAGCGGGGGAGGGGTATCAGCCCCAGCATTTT	CASSLAGEGYQPQHF
TRBV5-5	TRBD1	TRBJ1-1	few	TGTGCCAGCAGCGGGCACCAGGGGGCGAGAACTGAAGCTTTCTTT	CASSGHQGARTEAFF
TRBV5-1	.	TRBJ2-5	.	TGCGCCAGCAGCTTGGTGGGCGGGGGCGTGGAGACCCAGTACTTC	CASSLVGGGVETQYF
TRBV4-1	.	TRBJ2-6	.	TGCGCCAGCAGCAACCCTCAGGCTGGGGCCAACGTCCTGACTTTC	CASSNPQAGANVLTF
TRBV2	TRBD1	TRBJ1-1	.	TGTGCCAGCAGCGAAGTCAGGACAGGCAACACTGAAGCTTTCTTT	CASSEVRTGNTEAFF
TRBV7-2	.	TRBJ2-7	.	TGTGCCAGCAGCCTAGGCCTTGGGGGGTACGAGCAGTACTTC	CASSLGLGGYEQYF
TRBV7-2	.	TRBJ1-1	.	TGTGCCAGCAGCTTAGACCCCGGGTCCATGAACACTGAAGCTTTCTTT	CASSLDPGSMNTEAFF
TRBV28	.	TRBJ1-1	.	TGTGCCAGCAGGTTCTCAGGGGCCCGGGACACTGAAGCTTTCTTT	CASRFSGARDTEAFF
TRBV19	TRBD1	TRBJ2-3	.	TGTGCCAGTAGTATACCCGGGACAGGGGATCGCACAGATACGCAGTATTTT	CASSIPGTGDRTDTQYF
TRBV10-1	.	TRBJ2-3	few	TGCGCCAGCAGTGCGGGCACAGATACGCAGTATTTT	CASSAGTDTQYF
TRBV2	.	TRBJ1-1	.	TGTGCCAGCTTACGGGTTCGGGACACTGAAGCTTTCTTT	CASLRVRDTEAFF
TRBV2	.	TRBJ1-5	.	TGTGCCAGCAGTAACAGGGTCGGCAATCAGCCCCAGCATTTT	CASSNRVGNQPQHF
TRBV6-1	TRBD1	TRBJ1-5	.	TGTGCCAGCAGTGAAAACAGGGGAAGGGATCAGCCCCAGCATTTT	CASSENRGRDQPQHF
TRBV12-3/TRBV12-4	.	TRBJ1-1	.	TGTGCCAGCAGTGGACAGAGAGATGAAGCTTTCTTT	CASSGQRDEAFF
TRBV6-1	.	TRBJ2-1	.	TGTGCCAGCAGTTTCGCCGGCACAGGGAGCGATGAGCAGTTCTTC	CASSFAGTGSDEQFF
TRBV28	.	TRBJ2-5	.	TGTGCCAGCAGTTTAATCTTACGTAGGACATCAATCGGGGAGACCCAGTACTTC	CASSLILRRTSIGETQYF
TRBV5-1	.	TRBJ1-6	.	TGCGCCAGCAGCCCCGACAGCTCCTATAATTCACCCCTCCACTTT	CASSPDSSYNSPLHF